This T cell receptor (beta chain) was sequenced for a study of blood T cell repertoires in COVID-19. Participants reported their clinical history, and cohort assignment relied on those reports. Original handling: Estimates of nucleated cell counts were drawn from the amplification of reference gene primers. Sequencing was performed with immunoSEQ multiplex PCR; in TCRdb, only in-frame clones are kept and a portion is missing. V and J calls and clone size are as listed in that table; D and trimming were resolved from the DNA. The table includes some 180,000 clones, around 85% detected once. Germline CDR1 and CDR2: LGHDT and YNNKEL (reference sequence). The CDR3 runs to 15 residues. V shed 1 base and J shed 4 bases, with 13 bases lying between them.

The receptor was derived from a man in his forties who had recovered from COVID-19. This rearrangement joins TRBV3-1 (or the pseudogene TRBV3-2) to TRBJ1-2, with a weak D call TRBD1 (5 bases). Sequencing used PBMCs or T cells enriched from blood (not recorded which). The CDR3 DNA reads TGTGCCAGCAGCCAAGGGTTGGGCAGGGCCTATGGCTACACCTTC. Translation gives CASSQGLGRAYGYTF.